This T cell receptor (beta chain) derives from a study of T cell responses to AZD1222 COVID-19 vaccine. Here immunoSEQ multiplex PCR was the method, and the copy in TCRdb shows in-frame clones only, minus some. The sample lists roughly 45,000 clones, about 80% occurring once. Trimming removed 8 bases from V and 2 bases from J, with 7 bases in between. The CDR3 covers 12 residues. Germline V gene sequence: CDR1 MNHEY, CDR2 SVGAGI. This sequence originates from an adult in good health. The chain couples TRBV6-5 to TRBJ2-1; no reliable D call. The sequences come from peripheral blood, collected on day 0 of AZD1222 vaccination. The CDR3 protein is CASAGPYNEQFF. The CDR3, as DNA: TGTGCCAGCGCTGGCCCCTACAATGAGCAGTTCTTC.